The rows below give T cell receptor beta chains drawn from one sample of a study of tumor-infiltrating lymphocytes in primary liver carcinoma. Each CDR3 protein is one row after TCRdb ran MiXCR on the multiplex PCR reads. The sample lists approximately 320,000 distinct CDR3 sequences, 50% to 75% occurring once. Material for sequencing was peripheral blood. The receptors derive from a woman aged 25 to 45 with primary liver carcinoma and hepatitis B virus infection. CDR3s include the opening cysteine and the closing phenylalanine or tryptophan. The D gene is left open where the match is weak. Rows give clone size only sometimes, using once, few, many, or a class for an expanded clone.

CDR3: CASTGNQGHPDTQYF
DNA: TGTGCCAGCACCGGCAATCAAGGGCACCCAGATACGCAGTATTTT
D: NA
length: 15
V: TRBV28
J: TRBJ2-3
size: NA

CDR3: CASKRTSGDTSDTQYF
DNA: TGTGCCAGCAAGAGGACTAGCGGGGACACTTCAGATACGCAGTATTTT
D: TRBD2
length: 16
V: TRBV5-5
J: TRBJ2-3
size: NA

CDR3: CASCLMTGGYQPQHF
DNA: TGTGCCAGCTGCTTAATGACAGGGGGCTATCAGCCCCAGCATTTT
D: TRBD1
length: 15
V: TRBV6-6
J: TRBJ1-5
size: NA

CDR3: CASSQTDKDNQPQHF
DNA: TGCGCCAGCAGCCAGACCGACAAGGATAACCAGCCCCAGCATTTT
D: NA
length: 15
V: TRBV4-3
J: TRBJ1-5
size: NA

CDR3: CASSLRALLNQPQHF
DNA: TGTGCCAGCAGTTTGCGCGCTCTACTCAATCAGCCCCAGCATTTT
D: NA
length: 15
V: TRBV28
J: TRBJ1-5
size: few

CDR3: CASRAGTAETEVFF
DNA: TGTGCCAGCAGGGCAGGGACAGCGGAAACTGAAGTTTTCTTT
D: TRBD1
length: 14
V: TRBV6-5
J: TRBJ1-1
size: once

CDR3: CASSLFVSSPYGQYF
DNA: TGTGCCAGCAGCCTCTTTGTCTCGTCCCCCTACGGGCAGTACTTC
D: NA
length: 15
V: TRBV11-2
J: TRBJ2-7
size: once

CDR3: CASSFYSGNYKQYF
DNA: TGTGCCAGCAGCTTTTATAGCGGGAACTACAAGCAGTACTTC
D: TRBD2
length: 14
V: TRBV11-2
J: TRBJ2-7
size: NA

CDR3: CASKLAATDTQYF
DNA: TGTGCCAGCAAACTAGCGGCCACAGATACGCAGTATTTT
D: TRBD2
length: 13
V: TRBV6-2/TRBV6-3
J: TRBJ2-3
size: many

CDR3: CASRPGLAGSGEQFF
DNA: TGTGCCAGCAGACCGGGACTAGCGGGATCGGGTGAGCAGTTCTTC
D: TRBD2
length: 15
V: TRBV6-5
J: TRBJ2-1
size: many

CDR3: CASSSGGGYAYTF
DNA: TGTGCCAGCAGTTCCGGGGGGGGATATGCCTACACCTTC
D: NA
length: 13
V: TRBV12-3/TRBV12-4
J: TRBJ1-2
size: NA

CDR3: CASSWGYSYEQYF
DNA: TGTGCCAGCAGCTGGGGGTATTCCTACGAGCAGTACTTC
D: NA
length: 13
V: TRBV7-9
J: TRBJ2-7
size: once

CDR3: CASSLASGGAINEQFF
DNA: TGTGCCAGCAGCTTAGCGTCCGGCGGGGCGATCAATGAGCAGTTCTTC
D: NA
length: 16
V: TRBV7-8
J: TRBJ2-1
size: many

CDR3: CASTRADTNYGYTF
DNA: TGTGCCAGCACGAGAGCGGATACCAACTATGGCTACACCTTC
D: NA
length: 14
V: TRBV6-1
J: TRBJ1-2
size: NA

CDR3: CASSYSNNNQPQHF
DNA: TGTGCCAGCAGTTACTCAAACAACAATCAGCCCCAGCATTTT
D: NA
length: 14
V: TRBV6-6
J: TRBJ1-5
size: NA

CDR3: CAISHDRSYEQYF
DNA: TGTGCCATCAGTCATGACAGGTCCTACGAGCAGTACTTC
D: NA
length: 13
V: TRBV10-3
J: TRBJ2-7
size: NA

CDR3: CASSFGSAGSTDTQYF
DNA: TGCGCCAGCAGCTTTGGGTCAGCGGGGAGCACAGATACGCAGTATTTT
D: TRBD2
length: 16
V: TRBV5-1
J: TRBJ2-3
size: NA

CDR3: CASGQGKGGRSQYF
DNA: TGCGCCAGCGGCCAAGGGAAGGGCGGGAGATCGCAGTATTTT
D: TRBD2
length: 14
V: TRBV4-3
J: TRBJ2-3
size: NA

CDR3: CARSVLTRSGRTSNKQFF
DNA: TGTGCCAGAAGCGTATTAACGAGGAGCGGGAGGACGTCGAATAAGCAGTTCTTC
D: TRBD2
length: 18
V: TRBV5-3
J: TRBJ2-1
size: NA

CDR3: CANSLTPVGRTHEQYF
DNA: TGTGCCAACAGCTTAACTCCGGTAGGAAGGACCCACGAGCAGTACTTT
D: NA
length: 16
V: TRBV11-2
J: TRBJ2-7
size: NA

CDR3: CASRGTSSDDEQFF
DNA: TGTGCCAGCAGGGGGACTAGCAGCGACGATGAGCAGTTCTTC
D: TRBD2
length: 14
V: TRBV28
J: TRBJ2-1
size: NA

CDR3: CSALSGRAGEQFF
DNA: TGCAGCGCCCTTAGCGGGAGGGCAGGTGAGCAGTTCTTC
D: TRBD2
length: 13
V: TRBV29-1
J: TRBJ2-1
size: many

CDR3: CASSPGRATNEKLFF
DNA: TGCGCCAGCAGCCCGGGACGGGCAACTAATGAAAAACTGTTTTTT
D: NA
length: 15
V: TRBV4-3
J: TRBJ1-4
size: many

CDR3: CASSLDGGVRNGYTF
DNA: TGTGCCAGCAGCTTAGATGGGGGGGTGCGGAATGGCTACACCTTC
D: NA
length: 15
V: TRBV11-3
J: TRBJ1-2
size: many

CDR3: CASSPLRAAGGNTIYF
DNA: TGTGCCAGCAGCCCTCTTCGGGCCGCGGGTGGAAACACCATATATTTT
D: NA
length: 16
V: TRBV4-2
J: TRBJ1-3
size: few

CDR3: CASSQTGSAGKRGTQYF
DNA: TGTGCCAGCAGCCAAACCGGGTCAGCAGGGAAGAGAGGTACGCAGTATTTT
D: NA
length: 17
V: TRBV5-4
J: TRBJ2-3
size: NA

CDR3: CASKKTVEDEQYF
DNA: TGTGCCAGTAAGAAGACAGTCGAAGACGAGCAGTACTTC
D: NA
length: 13
V: TRBV19
J: TRBJ2-7
size: NA

CDR3: CSVTGFYNEQFF
DNA: TGCAGCGTTACAGGCTTCTACAATGAGCAGTTCTTC
D: NA
length: 12
V: TRBV29-1
J: TRBJ2-1
size: NA

CDR3: CSVGASVAEAFF
DNA: TGCAGCGTTGGAGCCTCCGTGGCTGAAGCTTTCTTT
D: NA
length: 12
V: TRBV29-1
J: TRBJ1-1
size: NA

CDR3: CASSSGTSYEQYF
DNA: TGTGCCAGCAGCTCCGGGACTAGCTACGAGCAGTACTTC
D: TRBD2
length: 13
V: TRBV5-4
J: TRBJ2-7
size: many

CDR3: CASSEDGRTEAFF
DNA: TGTGCCAGCAGTGAAGACGGCCGCACTGAAGCTTTCTTT
D: NA
length: 13
V: TRBV6-1
J: TRBJ1-1
size: once

CDR3: CASSEAGLAGVSGELFF
DNA: TGTGCCAGCAGCGAGGCCGGACTAGCGGGGGTTTCCGGGGAGCTGTTTTTT
D: TRBD2
length: 17
V: TRBV6-1
J: TRBJ2-2
size: many

CDR3: CASSSAVRGAQYF
DNA: TGTGCCAGCAGTTCGGCCGTGAGAGGCGCGCAGTACTTC
D: NA
length: 13
V: TRBV6-2/TRBV6-3
J: TRBJ2-7
size: NA

CDR3: CASSSSRGYTF
DNA: TGTGCCAGCAGTTCTTCTAGGGGCTACACCTTC
D: NA
length: 11
V: TRBV12-3/TRBV12-4
J: TRBJ1-2
size: NA

CDR3: CSVVLSTDTQYF
DNA: TGCAGCGTTGTTCTTTCCACAGATACGCAGTATTTT
D: NA
length: 12
V: TRBV29-1
J: TRBJ2-3
size: NA

CDR3: CASSWDTNTWELFF
DNA: TGTGCCAGCAGCTGGGACACCAACACCTGGGAGCTGTTTTTT
D: NA
length: 14
V: TRBV5-5
J: TRBJ2-2
size: NA

CDR3: CSVDSGRARAGELFF
DNA: TGCAGCGTTGACAGCGGGAGGGCCCGGGCCGGGGAGCTGTTTTTT
D: TRBD2
length: 15
V: TRBV29-1
J: TRBJ2-2
size: many

CDR3: CASSSRRDTVPTGNTIYF
DNA: TGTGCCAGCAGTTCTAGACGGGACACGGTGCCTACTGGAAACACCATATATTTT
D: NA
length: 18
V: TRBV12-3/TRBV12-4
J: TRBJ1-3
size: many

CDR3: CSSPQDELFF
DNA: TGCAGCTCACCCCAGGATGAGCTGTTCTTC
D: NA
length: 10
V: TRBV29-1
J: TRBJ2-1
size: NA

CDR3: CASSRRPAAYGYTF
DNA: TGTGCCAGCAGCAGGCGCCCGGCAGCCTATGGCTACACCTTC
D: NA
length: 14
V: TRBV5-6
J: TRBJ1-2
size: few

CDR3: CASSYLGFASF
DNA: TGTGCCAGCAGTTACTTGGGGTTTGCTTCCTTT
D: NA
length: 11
V: TRBV6-2/TRBV6-3
J: TRBJ1-1
size: NA

CDR3: CASSYSGQGAPETQYF
DNA: TGTGCCAGCAGTTACTCCGGCCAGGGGGCGCCGGAGACCCAGTACTTC
D: TRBD1
length: 16
V: TRBV6-6
J: TRBJ2-5
size: few

CDR3: CTSSQGRLAGTDTQYF
DNA: TGCACCAGCAGCCAAGGCCGACTAGCTGGCACAGATACGCAGTATTTT
D: NA
length: 16
V: TRBV1
J: TRBJ2-3
size: NA

CDR3: CVTSDSRDVATNEKLFF
DNA: TGTGTCACCAGTGACTCCCGGGACGTCGCAACTAATGAAAAACTGTTTTTT
D: NA
length: 17
V: TRBV24-1
J: TRBJ1-4
size: NA

CDR3: CASSLVGQVLEQFF
DNA: TGTGCCAGCAGCTTAGTCGGACAGGTTCTTGAGCAGTTCTTC
D: TRBD1
length: 14
V: TRBV7-9
J: TRBJ2-1
size: NA

CDR3: CASSGNTEAFF
DNA: TGTGCCAGCTCCGGGAACACTGAAGCTTTCTTT
D: NA
length: 11
V: TRBV6-1
J: TRBJ1-1
size: many

CDR3: CASSGQGGSYNEQFF
DNA: TGTGCCAGCAGTGGTCAGGGGGGGTCCTACAATGAGCAGTTCTTC
D: NA
length: 15
V: TRBV6-2/TRBV6-3
J: TRBJ2-1
size: many

CDR3: CASSSGLQNQPQHF
DNA: TGTGCCAGCAGTTCGGGACTCCAGAATCAGCCCCAGCATTTT
D: NA
length: 14
V: TRBV12-3/TRBV12-4
J: TRBJ1-5
size: NA

CDR3: CASSYNSYNEQFF
DNA: TGTGCCAGCAGCTATAACAGTTACAATGAGCAGTTCTTC
D: NA
length: 13
V: TRBV11-3
J: TRBJ2-1
size: NA

CDR3: CASSLAIGTYNEQFF
DNA: TGTGCCAGCAGCTTAGCCATCGGGACCTACAATGAGCAGTTCTTC
D: NA
length: 15
V: TRBV11-2
J: TRBJ2-1
size: many

CDR3: CASSLGQGAGDQPQHF
DNA: TGTGCCAGCAGCTTAGGGCAGGGGGCCGGTGATCAGCCCCAGCATTTT
D: TRBD1
length: 16
V: TRBV7-8
J: TRBJ1-5
size: few

CDR3: CASRKGGGSHNEQFF
DNA: TGTGCCAGCCGCAAGGGCGGAGGCTCCCACAATGAGCAGTTCTTC
D: NA
length: 15
V: TRBV7-9
J: TRBJ2-1
size: NA

CDR3: CASSEGTGNWETQYF
DNA: TGTGCCAGCAGTGAAGGGACAGGGAATTGGGAGACCCAGTACTTC
D: TRBD1
length: 15
V: TRBV6-1
J: TRBJ2-5
size: NA

CDR3: CASTGFGHSSYEQYF
DNA: TGTGCCAGCACTGGATTCGGACACAGCTCCTACGAGCAGTACTTC
D: NA
length: 15
V: TRBV13
J: TRBJ2-7
size: many

CDR3: CASSLDRGPIGELFF
DNA: TGTGCCAGCAGTTTAGACAGGGGGCCGATCGGGGAGCTGTTTTTT
D: TRBD1
length: 15
V: TRBV12-3/TRBV12-4
J: TRBJ2-2
size: many

CDR3: CASSSTIGGPYYIEQFF
DNA: TGTGCCAGCAGCTCCACAATCGGAGGGCCCTACTACATTGAGCAGTTCTTC
D: NA
length: 17
V: TRBV11-2
J: TRBJ2-1
size: NA

CDR3: CASSQTGTKELGELFF
DNA: TGTGCCAGCAGCCAGACCGGGACCAAGGAACTTGGGGAGCTGTTTTTT
D: NA
length: 16
V: TRBV4-2
J: TRBJ2-2
size: many

CDR3: CASKHGTSGANEQFF
DNA: TGTGCCAGCAAACACGGGACTAGCGGGGCCAATGAGCAGTTCTTC
D: TRBD2
length: 15
V: TRBV5-4
J: TRBJ2-1
size: few

CDR3: CASSRNTGGRTEAFF
DNA: TGTGCCAGCAGTCGTAACACAGGGGGGAGGACTGAAGCTTTCTTT
D: TRBD1
length: 15
V: TRBV12-3/TRBV12-4
J: TRBJ1-1
size: few